This passage covers 17 T cell receptor beta chains from one sample sequenced in a study of T cell repertoires in cytomegalovirus infection. These TCRs are of unknown antigen specificity. TCRdb re-called the reads with MiXCR, one entry per CDR3 protein. The table lists roughly 340,000 distinct CDR3 sequences, about 27% of them singletons. Source: cultured PBMCs, taken from culture after CMV antigen stimulation. Every receptor here comes from a human donor in good health (CMV status not recorded). Some clones in this sample may be carry-over from other donors' samples.

There are many counts of this clonotype. The gene calls are TRBV20-1 and TRBJ2-5, with D tentatively TRBD1 or TRBD2 (6 bases each). V was cut by 5 bases and J by 1 base, with 26 bases left in between. Germline V gives CDR1 DFQATT, CDR2 SNEGSKA (reference sequence). The CDR3 spans 18 residues. CDR3 in amino acids: CSALDAGGRALPQETQYF. The CDR3 nucleotides read TGCAGTGCTTTAGACGCTGGGGGGCGCGCGCTCCCCCAAGAGACCCAGTACTTC.

This clonotype turned up a few times. This chain joins TRBV12-3 or TRBV12-4 and TRBJ1-5; no definite D call. Trimming left V 5 bases short and J 3 bases short, with 8 bases between. This CDR3 region has 13 residues. As DNA, the CDR3 is TGTGCCAGCAGTACCACGATCAATCAGCCCCAGCATTTT. Amino acids: CASSTTINQPQHF.

The V gene is TRBV29-1, the J gene TRBJ1-1; 7 bases line up with TRBD1. This CDR3 spans 14 amino acids. CDR1 is SQVTM, CDR2 ANQGSEA, per germline. V trimming: 4 bases; J trimming: 3 bases; junction bases outside the gene matches: 8. CDR3 loop: CSVARRGEYTEAFF. The CDR3 nucleotides are TGCAGCGTTGCGCGCAGGGGGGAGTACACTGAAGCTTTCTTT. The full variable domain, in which reference TRBV29-1 and TRBJ1-1 provide the parts outside the CDR3, is SAVISQKPSRDICQRGTSLTIQCQVDSQVTMMFWYRQQPGQSLTLIATANQGSEATYESGFVIDKFPISRPNLTFSTLTVSNMSPEDSSIYLCSVARRGEYTEAFFGQGTRLTVV.

The CDR3 sequence: CASSHIGQGASTDTQYF. Written as DNA, the CDR3 is TGTGCCAGCAGCCATATAGGACAGGGGGCGAGCACAGATACGCAGTATTTT. V gene TRBV4-2 combines with J gene TRBJ2-3; 11 bases align to TRBD1. The CDR3 contains 17 residues. The V segment lost 3 bases and the J segment 0 bases; nucleotides outside the gene matches: 5. CDR1 is LGHNA and CDR2 is YNFKEQ in the germline V gene.

This clonotype has more than one count but fewer than ten. The V call is TRBV5-3, the J call TRBJ2-2; tentative D call: TRBD2 (5 bases). TRBV5-3 is an open reading frame whose function is uncertain. Trimming removed 6 bases at V and 1 base at J, with 16 bases between. The CDR3 spans 16 residues. DNA of the CDR3: TGTGCCAGAACCCTCGAGGGCTTCCGGAACACCGGGGAGCTGTTTTTT. It yields the protein CARTLEGFRNTGELFF.

The chain is built from TRBV24-1 and TRBJ2-3, with D unresolved. V was clipped by 3 bases and J by 2 bases, with 8 bases between them. Germline CDR1 and CDR2: KGHDR and SFDVKD. The CDR3 extends over 14 amino acids. The CDR3 DNA sequence: TGTGCCACCAGTGATGGAGTCTTCACAGATACGCAGTATTTT. It is translated as CATSDGVFTDTQYF.

The chain couples TRBV6-5 to TRBJ2-7, with 9 bases lining up with TRBD2. V lost 2 bases and J lost 3; bases outside the gene matches: 5. This CDR3 contains 15 residues. CDR1 is MNHEY and CDR2 is SVGAGI in the germline V gene. CDR3 bases: TGTGCCAGCAGTTACATGGCTAGCGGGGTCTACGAGCAGTACTTC. It specifies CASSYMASGVYEQYF.

This clonotype was counted only a few times. DNA for the CDR3: TGTGCCAGCAGCCTCGGCCGGACAGGCGAAAATTATGGCTACACCTTC. Its protein is CASSLGRTGENYGYTF. The genes are TRBV11-3 and TRBJ1-2; 7 nucleotides agree with TRBD1. Germline CDR1 reads SGHNT; CDR2 reads YENEEA. The CDR3 covers 16 residues. Losses at the gene ends were 5 bases for V and 5 bases for J; bases not matched to a gene: 14.

This chain joins TRBV28 and TRBJ2-7, with no clear D. Germline values: CDR1 MDHEN, CDR2 SYDVKM. The CDR3 loop spans 12 amino acids. V was cut by 3 bases and J by 5 bases, with 8 bases left in between. CDR3 nucleotides: TGTGCCAGCAGTTTTGGATTTAACGAGCAGTACTTC. It encodes CASSFGFNEQYF.

V usage is TRBV6-5 and J usage is TRBJ2-1; TRBD2 matches 11 bases. This CDR3 contains 15 residues. V shed 6 bases, J shed 8 bases, and the junction held 9 bases outside the gene matches. Germline V gene sequence: CDR1 MNHEY, CDR2 SVGAGI. For the CDR3, the DNA is TGTGCCAGCAGGGTAGCGGGGGGGTACATTGATGAGCAGTTCTTC. Encoded protein: CASRVAGGYIDEQFF.

The rearrangement joins TRBV11-2 to TRBJ1-6; D is possibly TRBD1 (5 bases). In germline, CDR1 is SGHAT, CDR2 FQNNGV. V was pared by 3 bases and J by 7 bases, with 10 bases between. The CDR3 is made up of 14 amino acids. CDR3: CASSFRAGNSPLHF. The CDR3 DNA sequence: TGTGCCAGCAGCTTCAGGGCGGGGAATTCACCCCTCCACTTT.

CDR3 in amino acids: CAISEEGRGNEQFF. CDR3 nucleotide sequence: TGTGCCATCAGTGAAGAGGGAAGGGGAAATGAGCAGTTCTTC. The V call is TRBV10-3, the J call TRBJ2-1; TRBD1 or TRBD2 may be the D gene (5 bases each). Per the germline V gene, CDR1 is ENHRY and CDR2 is SYGVKD. The germline V and J ends were trimmed by 3 bases and 7 bases, with 13 bases remaining between them. The CDR3 loop spans 14 amino acids.

The sample holds many counts of this clonotype. This chain links TRBV7-8 with TRBJ1-2; D may be TRBD1 (5 bases). The CDR3 is 14 amino acids. CDR1 and CDR2 from the germline V gene are SGHVS and FQNEAQ. Trimming took 0 bases from V and 5 from J, leaving 10 bases between them. CDR3 coding DNA: TGTGCCAGCAGCTTAGCTGGGGGGTCGTATGGCTACACCTTC. Translated, it gives CASSLAGGSYGYTF. Supplemented by reference TRBV7-8 and TRBJ1-2, the full variable domain reads GAGVSQSPRYKVAKRGQDVALRCDPISGHVSLFWYQQALGQGPEFLTYFQNEAQLDKSGLPSDRFFAERPEGSVSTLKIQRTQQEDSAVYLCASSLAGGSYGYTFGSGTRLTVV.

This clonotype was recorded a few times. The rearrangement links TRBV11-2 to TRBJ1-1; tentatively, D is TRBD1 (5 bases). The CDR3 totals 14 residues. Trimming cost V 4 bases and J 3 bases, with 12 bases left between them. CDR1 SGHAT and CDR2 FQNNGV come from the germline V gene. The CDR3 region is CASSSQDSYTEAFF. CDR3 nucleotides: TGTGCCAGCAGCTCCCAAGACAGTTACACTGAAGCTTTCTTT.

This sequence joins TRBV6-1 and TRBJ2-5; D possibly matches TRBD1 or TRBD2 (5 bases each). V gave up 7 bases and J gave up 5 bases, with 23 bases separating them. From germline, CDR1 is MNHNS and CDR2 SASEGT. The CDR3 loop spans 16 amino acids. The CDR3 spells CASKGRGRAFRETQYF. The CDR3 DNA follows: TGTGCCAGCAAGGGACGCGGCAGGGCCTTTCGGGAGACCCAGTACTTC.

This clonotype was counted ten times or more. This chain joins TRBV7-2 and TRBJ2-1; D gene uncertain. V gave up 4 bases and J gave up 6 bases, with 16 bases separating them. The CDR3 spans 15 residues. Germline-derived CDR1 and CDR2 are SGHTA and FQGNSA. This CDR3 reads CASSSRALTSNEQFF. The CDR3, as DNA: TGTGCCAGCAGCTCAAGGGCCTTGACAAGCAATGAGCAGTTCTTC.

Notes on this clonotype: This may be a read error, as it is one base from a much larger clone. The chain uses TRBV7-7 and TRBJ2-3; 11 bases match TRBD2. The V segment lost 3 bases and the J segment 6 bases; nucleotides outside the gene matches: 5. CDR1 is SSHAT and CDR2 is FNYEAQ in the germline V gene (reference sequence). The CDR3 length is 15 residues. CDR3 region: CASSFSSGGADTQYF. CDR3 nucleotide sequence: TGTGCCAGCAGCTTTAGTAGCGGGGGGGCGGATACGCAGTATTTT.